Listed here is a single T cell receptor (beta chain). The data were taken from a study of blood T cell repertoires in COVID-19. About the research overall: In each case, the material was cDNA or gDNA derived from T cells, B-cell-depleted T cells, or PBMCs.

Authors' data handling: The authors estimated nucleated cell counts from reference gene primer amplification. Sequencing was performed with immunoSEQ multiplex PCR; in TCRdb, only in-frame clones are kept and a portion is missing. The DNA was the basis for D and trimming; V, J and clone size are from that table. Of approximately 50,000 clones in the sample, 80% to 90% were seen once. V shed 7 bases, J shed 4 bases, and the junction held 12 bases outside the gene matches. The CDR3 has 15 residues. Looked up from germline, CDR1 is SNHLY and CDR2 is FYNNEI. The V and J genes are TRBV2 and TRBJ2-5, with TRBD2 matching 7 bases. The TCR comes from a man over 45 with active COVID-19. The source material was peripheral blood. This chain's CDR3 is CASIWRVVAGETQYF. The CDR3 nucleotides read TGTGCCAGCATCTGGAGGGTGGTAGCGGGAGAGACCCAGTACTTC.